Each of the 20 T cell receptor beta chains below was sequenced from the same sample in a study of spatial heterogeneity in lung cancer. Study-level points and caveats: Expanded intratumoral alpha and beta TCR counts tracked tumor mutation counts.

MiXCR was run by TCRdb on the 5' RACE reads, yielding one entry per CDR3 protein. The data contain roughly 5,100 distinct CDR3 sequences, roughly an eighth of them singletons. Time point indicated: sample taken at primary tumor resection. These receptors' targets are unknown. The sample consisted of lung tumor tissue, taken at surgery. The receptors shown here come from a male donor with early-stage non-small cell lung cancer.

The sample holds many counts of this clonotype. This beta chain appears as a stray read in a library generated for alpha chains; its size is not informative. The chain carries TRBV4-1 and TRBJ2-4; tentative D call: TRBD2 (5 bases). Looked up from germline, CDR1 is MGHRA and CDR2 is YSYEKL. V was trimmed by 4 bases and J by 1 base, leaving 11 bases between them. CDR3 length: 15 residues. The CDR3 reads CASSRREEAKNIQYF. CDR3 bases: TGCGCCAGCAGCCGTCGGGAAGAGGCCAAAAACATTCAGTACTTC.

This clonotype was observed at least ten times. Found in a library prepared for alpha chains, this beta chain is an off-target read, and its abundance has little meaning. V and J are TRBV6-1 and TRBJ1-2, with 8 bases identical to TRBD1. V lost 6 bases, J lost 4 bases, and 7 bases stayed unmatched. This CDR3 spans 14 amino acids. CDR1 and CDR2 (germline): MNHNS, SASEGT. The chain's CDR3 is CASSVPGGGYGYTF. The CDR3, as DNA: TGTGCCAGCAGCGTACCAGGGGGCGGCTATGGCTACACCTTC.

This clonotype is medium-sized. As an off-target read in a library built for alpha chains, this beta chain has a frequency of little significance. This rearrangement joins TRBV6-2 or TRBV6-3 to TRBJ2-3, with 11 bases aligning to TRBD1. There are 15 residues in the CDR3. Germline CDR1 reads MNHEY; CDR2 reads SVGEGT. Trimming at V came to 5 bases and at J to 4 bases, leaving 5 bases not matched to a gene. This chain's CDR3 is CASSRGQGAADTQYF. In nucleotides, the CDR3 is TGTGCCAGCAGTCGCGGACAGGGGGCCGCAGATACGCAGTATTTT.

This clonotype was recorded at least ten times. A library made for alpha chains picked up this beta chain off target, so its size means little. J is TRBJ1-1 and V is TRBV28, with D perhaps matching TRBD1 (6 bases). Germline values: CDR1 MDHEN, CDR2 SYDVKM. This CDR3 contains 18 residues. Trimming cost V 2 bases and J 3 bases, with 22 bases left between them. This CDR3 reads CASSLKPFSARGDTEAFF. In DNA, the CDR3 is TGTGCCAGCAGTTTAAAGCCCTTTTCCGCCAGGGGTGACACTGAAGCTTTCTTT.

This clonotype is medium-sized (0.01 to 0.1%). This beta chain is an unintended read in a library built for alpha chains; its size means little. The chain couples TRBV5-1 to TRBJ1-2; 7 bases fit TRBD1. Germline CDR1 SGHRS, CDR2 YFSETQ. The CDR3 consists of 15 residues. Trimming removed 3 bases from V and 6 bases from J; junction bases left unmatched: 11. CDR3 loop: CASSSDPGTADGYTF. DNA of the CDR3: TGCGCCAGCAGCTCCGATCCCGGGACAGCGGATGGCTACACCTTC.

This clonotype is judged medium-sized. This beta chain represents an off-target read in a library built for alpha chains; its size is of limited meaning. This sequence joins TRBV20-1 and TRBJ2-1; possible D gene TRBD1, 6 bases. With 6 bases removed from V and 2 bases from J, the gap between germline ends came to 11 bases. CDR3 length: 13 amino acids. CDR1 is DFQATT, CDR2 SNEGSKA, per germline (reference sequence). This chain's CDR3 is CSASTGPYNEQFF. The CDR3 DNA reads TGCAGTGCGTCCACAGGGCCCTACAATGAGCAGTTCTTC.

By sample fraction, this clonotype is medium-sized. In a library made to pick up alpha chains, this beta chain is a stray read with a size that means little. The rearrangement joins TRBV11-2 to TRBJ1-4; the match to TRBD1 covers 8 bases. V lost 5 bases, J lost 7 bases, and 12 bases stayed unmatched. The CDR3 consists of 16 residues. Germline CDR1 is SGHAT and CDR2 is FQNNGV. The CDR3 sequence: CASSPRTGNLIEKLFF. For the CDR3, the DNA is TGTGCCAGCAGCCCCCGGACAGGGAATTTGATTGAAAAACTGTTTTTT.

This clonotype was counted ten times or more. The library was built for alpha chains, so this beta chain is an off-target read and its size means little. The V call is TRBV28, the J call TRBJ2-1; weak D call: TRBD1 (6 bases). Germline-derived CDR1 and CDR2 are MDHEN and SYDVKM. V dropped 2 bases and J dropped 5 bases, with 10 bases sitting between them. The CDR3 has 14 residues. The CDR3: CASSLLAGDNEQFF. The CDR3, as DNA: TGTGCCAGCAGTTTACTGGCAGGGGACAATGAGCAGTTCTTC. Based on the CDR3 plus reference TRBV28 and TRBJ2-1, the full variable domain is DVKVTQSSRYLVKRTGEKVFLECVQDMDHENMFWYRQDPGLGLRLIYFSYDVKMKEKGDIPEGYSVSREKKERFSLILESASTNQTSMYLCASSLLAGDNEQFFGPGTRLTVL.

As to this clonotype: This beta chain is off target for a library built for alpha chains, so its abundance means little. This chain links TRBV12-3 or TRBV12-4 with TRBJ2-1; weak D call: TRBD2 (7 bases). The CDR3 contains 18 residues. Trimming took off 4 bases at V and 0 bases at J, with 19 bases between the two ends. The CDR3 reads CASSSTGGLIVSYNEQFF. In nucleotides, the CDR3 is TGTGCCAGCAGTTCCACGGGGGGCCTTATCGTCTCCTACAATGAGCAGTTCTTC.

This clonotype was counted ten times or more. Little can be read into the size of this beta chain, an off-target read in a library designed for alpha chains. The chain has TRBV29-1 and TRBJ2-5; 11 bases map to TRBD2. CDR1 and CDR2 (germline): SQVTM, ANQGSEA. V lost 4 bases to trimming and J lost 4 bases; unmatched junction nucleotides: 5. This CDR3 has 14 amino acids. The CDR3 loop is CSVGTSGRGETQYF. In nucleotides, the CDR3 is TGCAGCGTTGGTACTAGCGGGAGAGGAGAGACCCAGTACTTC.

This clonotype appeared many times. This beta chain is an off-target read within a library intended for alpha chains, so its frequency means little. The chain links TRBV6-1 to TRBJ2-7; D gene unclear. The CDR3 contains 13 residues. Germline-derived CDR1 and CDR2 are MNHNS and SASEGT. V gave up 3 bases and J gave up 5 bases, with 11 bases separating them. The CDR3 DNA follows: TGTGCCAGCAGTGATCCCCCGGTTGACGAGCAGTACTTC. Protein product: CASSDPPVDEQYF.

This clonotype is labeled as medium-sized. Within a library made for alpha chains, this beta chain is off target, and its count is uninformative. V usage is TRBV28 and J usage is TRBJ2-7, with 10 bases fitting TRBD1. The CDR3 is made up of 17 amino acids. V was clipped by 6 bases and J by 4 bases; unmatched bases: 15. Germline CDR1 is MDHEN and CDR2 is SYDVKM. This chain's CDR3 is CASSFYPGTGDGYEQYF. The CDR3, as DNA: TGTGCCAGCAGCTTTTACCCAGGGACAGGGGATGGGTACGAGCAGTACTTC.

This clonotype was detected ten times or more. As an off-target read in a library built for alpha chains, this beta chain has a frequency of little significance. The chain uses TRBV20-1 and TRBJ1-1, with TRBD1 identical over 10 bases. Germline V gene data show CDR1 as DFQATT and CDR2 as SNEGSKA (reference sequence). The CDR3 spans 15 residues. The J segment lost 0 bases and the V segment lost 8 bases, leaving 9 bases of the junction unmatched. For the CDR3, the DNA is TGCAGTCCCTTGCGGACAGGGGGAGTGAACACTGAAGCTTTCTTT. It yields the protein CSPLRTGGVNTEAFF.

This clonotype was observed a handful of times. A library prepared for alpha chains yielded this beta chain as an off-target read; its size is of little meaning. CDR3 sequence: CASSSGGGYTNEKLFF. The DNA of the CDR3 is TGTGCCAGCAGCTCCGGAGGGGGCTATACTAATGAAAAACTGTTTTTT. The chain couples TRBV7-2 to TRBJ1-4; TRBD1 matches at 7 bases. V was pared by 4 bases and J by 2 bases, with 7 bases of the junction left unmatched. Looked up from germline, CDR1 is SGHTA and CDR2 is FQGNSA. The length of the CDR3 is 16 residues.

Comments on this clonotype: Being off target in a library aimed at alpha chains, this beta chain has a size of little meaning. The CDR3 DNA reads TGCGCCAGCAGCTTGCGCAGGGAACAGCATGAAGCTTTCTTT. Translation: CASSLRREQHEAFF. The V gene is TRBV5-1, the J gene TRBJ1-1, with D possibly being TRBD1 (5 bases). Per the germline V gene, CDR1 is SGHRS and CDR2 is YFSETQ. V was clipped by 1 base and J by 7 bases, with 14 bases between them. The CDR3 is made up of 14 amino acids.

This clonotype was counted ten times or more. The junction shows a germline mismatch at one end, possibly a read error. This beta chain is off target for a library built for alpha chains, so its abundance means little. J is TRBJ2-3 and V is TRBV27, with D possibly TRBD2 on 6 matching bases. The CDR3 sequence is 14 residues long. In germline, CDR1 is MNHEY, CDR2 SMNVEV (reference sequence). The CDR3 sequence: CVSGSGRGTDTQYF. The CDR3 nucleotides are TGTGTCAGCGGGTCAGGGCGGGGCACAGATACGCAGTATTTT.

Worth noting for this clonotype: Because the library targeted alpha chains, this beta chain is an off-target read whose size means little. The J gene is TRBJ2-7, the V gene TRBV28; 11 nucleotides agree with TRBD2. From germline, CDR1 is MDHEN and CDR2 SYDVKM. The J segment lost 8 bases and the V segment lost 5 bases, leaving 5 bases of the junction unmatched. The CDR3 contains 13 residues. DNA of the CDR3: TGTGCCAGCAGTACCCGACTAGCGGGGAAGCAGTACTTC. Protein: CASSTRLAGKQYF.

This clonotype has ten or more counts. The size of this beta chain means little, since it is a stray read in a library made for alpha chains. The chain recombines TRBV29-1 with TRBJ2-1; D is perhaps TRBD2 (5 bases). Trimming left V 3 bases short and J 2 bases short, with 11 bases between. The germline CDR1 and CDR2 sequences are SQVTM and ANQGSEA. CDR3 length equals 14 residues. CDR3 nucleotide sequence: TGCAGCGTTGAGGGGAGCCCTACCTACAATGAGCAGTTCTTC. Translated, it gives CSVEGSPTYNEQFF.

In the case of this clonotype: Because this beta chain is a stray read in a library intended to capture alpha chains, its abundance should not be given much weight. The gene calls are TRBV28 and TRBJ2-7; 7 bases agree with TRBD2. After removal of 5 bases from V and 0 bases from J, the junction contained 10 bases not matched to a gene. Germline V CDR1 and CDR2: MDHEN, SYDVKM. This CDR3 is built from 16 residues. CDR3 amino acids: CASSPASGYTSYEQYF. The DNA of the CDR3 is TGTGCCAGCAGTCCCGCTAGCGGCTATACCTCCTACGAGCAGTACTTC.

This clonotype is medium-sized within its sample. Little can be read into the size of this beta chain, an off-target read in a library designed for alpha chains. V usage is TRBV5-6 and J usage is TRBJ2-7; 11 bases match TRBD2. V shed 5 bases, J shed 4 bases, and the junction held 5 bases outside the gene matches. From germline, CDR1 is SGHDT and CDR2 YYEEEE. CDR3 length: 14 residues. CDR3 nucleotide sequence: TGTGCCAGCAGACCAACTAGCGGGGGATACGAGCAGTACTTC. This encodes CASRPTSGGYEQYF.